The clone carrying this TCR beta chain came up once. Its specificity is unknown. This sample stems from a study of T cell clonotyping in hematopoietic cell transplantation. Regarding the study as a whole: Few recipient clonotypes overlapped donors; over 97% were de novo at given depth. After transplant, recipient diversity fell while pathologically expanded clonotypes grew through day 180. Graft donor and pretransplant recipient Inverse Simpson Index values predicted broader posttransplant TCR diversity.

Profiled with immunoSEQ multiplex PCR; TCRdb holds only in-frame clones, not every one. The sample has 45,000 or so clones, roughly 80% seen once. The CDR3 is made up of 14 amino acids. In germline, CDR1 is SEHNR, CDR2 FQNEAQ (reference sequence). V lost 4 bases to trimming and J lost 0 bases; unmatched junction nucleotides: 3. Documented time point: recipient sample about 28 days before transplant, after cytoreduction. The clonotype originates from a man in his sixties with myelodysplastic syndrome. Some clones in this sample may be carry-over from other donors' samples. The V call is TRBV7-9, the J call TRBJ2-7; 7 positions agree with TRBD1. The sequencing here drew on peripheral blood mononuclear cells, taken before stem cell transplant. The DNA of the CDR3 is TGTGCCAGCAGCTCACAGGGGCTCTCCTACGAGCAGTACTTC. It codes for CASSSQGLSYEQYF.